The next 29 T cell receptor beta chains were all read from a single sample in a study of a mutant IDH1 vaccine in newly diagnosed glioma. Time point here: week 11, during vaccination. All doses held 300 ug of mutant IDH1 20-mer peptide, with topical imiquimod. For these TCRs, the target antigens are not known. Generated by immunoSEQ multiplex PCR, the TCRdb table keeps only in-frame clones and is missing some. Here the sample spans around 53,000 clones, around nine tenths being singletons. This specimen was PBMCs, taken from a glioma patient whose treatment included an IDH1 peptide vaccine. Receptor source: a man in his forties or fifties with glioma.

This chain connects TRBV9 to TRBJ1-2; maybe TRBD1 (5 bases). V gave up 5 bases and J gave up 4 bases, with 21 bases separating them. CDR3 length: 16 amino acids. The germline gives CDR1 SGDLS, CDR2 YYNGEE. DNA of the CDR3: TGTGCCAGCAGTACTGGAGACAGCCCGTCCCTCTATGGCTACACCTTC. Its translation is CASSTGDSPSLYGYTF.

The chain has TRBV6-6 and TRBJ1-1; TRBD1 is a possible D gene (6 bases). Germline V gene sequence: CDR1 MNHNY, CDR2 SVGAGI (reference sequence). This CDR3 is 14 amino acids long. The V end was cut by 6 bases, the J end by 1 base, with 12 bases between. Here the CDR3 reads CASRPGAPNTEAFF. The CDR3 DNA is TGTGCCAGCAGGCCAGGGGCACCGAACACTGAAGCTTTCTTT.

The V call is TRBV27, the J call TRBJ2-7; possible D gene TRBD2, 6 bases. V was cut by 2 bases and J by 3 bases, with 20 bases left in between. CDR1 and CDR2 (germline): MNHEY, SMNVEV (reference sequence). The CDR3 has 17 residues. This CDR3 reads CASSLIIPGVEGYEQYF. The DNA of the CDR3 is TGTGCCAGCAGTTTAATCATCCCCGGAGTGGAGGGCTACGAGCAGTACTTC.

This clone occurred a few times. The chain uses TRBV4-2 and TRBJ2-5, with 7 positions matching TRBD2. The CDR3 length is 15 residues. The J segment lost 2 bases and the V segment lost 0 bases, leaving 3 bases of the junction unmatched. Germline assignment: CDR1 LGHNA and CDR2 YNFKEQ. The CDR3 nucleotides are TGTGCCAGCAGCCAAGAGCAGGGAGGGCAAGAGACCCAGTACTTC. Its protein product is CASSQEQGGQETQYF.

The chain uses TRBV30 and TRBJ2-5, with D uncertain. Matching the DNA end better, TRBJ2-7 makes the J call doubtful. The CDR3 covers 11 residues. Germline V gene lookup returns CDR1 GTSNPN and CDR2 SVGIG (reference sequence). The CDR3 protein is CALGLTYEQYF. The DNA for the CDR3 is TGTGCGCTGGGCCTTACCTACGAGCAGTACTTC.

The J gene is TRBJ2-7, the V gene TRBV9; TRBD1 matches at 9 bases. V gave up 3 bases and J gave up 0 bases; unmatched junction bases: 4. CDR3 length equals 15 residues. The germline V gene encodes CDR1 SGDLS and CDR2 YYNGEE. Here the CDR3 DNA reads TGTGCCAGCAGCGCAGGACAGGGGAGCTCCTACGAGCAGTACTTC. Amino acids: CASSAGQGSSYEQYF.

The chain has TRBV11-2 and TRBJ2-3; 7 bases agree with TRBD2. Per germline, CDR1 SGHAT and CDR2 FQNNGV. The CDR3 is made up of 15 amino acids. The ends lost 5 bases at V and 8 bases at J; junction bases unmatched: 13. The CDR3 DNA follows: TGTGCCAGCAGCCCAGAGGGGACTATCCTGCCTACGCAGTATTTT. Amino acid sequence: CASSPEGTILPTQYF. Based on the CDR3 plus reference TRBV11-2 and TRBJ2-3, the full variable domain is EAGVAQSPRYKIIEKRQSVAFWCNPISGHATLYWYQQILGQGPKLLIQFQNNGVVDDSQLPKDRFSAERLKGVDSTLKIQPAKLEDSAVYLCASSPEGTILPTQYFGPGTRLTVL.

Here the CDR3 reads CASSELSGARTGELFF. The DNA of the CDR3 is TGTGCCAGCAGTGAATTAAGTGGGGCGCGAACCGGGGAGCTGTTTTTT. The J gene is TRBJ2-2, the V gene TRBV25-1, with D tentatively TRBD1 (5 bases). With 1 base removed from V and 5 bases from J, the gap between germline ends came to 14 bases. Germline values: CDR1 MGHDK, CDR2 SYGVNS. The CDR3 spans 16 residues. The variable domain in full, with the rest retrieved from reference TRBV25-1 and TRBJ2-2, is EADIYQTPRYLVIGTGKKITLECSQTMGHDKMYWYQQDPGMELHLIHYSYGVNSTEKGDLSSESTVSRIRTEHFPLTLESARPSHTSQYLCASSELSGARTGELFFGEGSRLTVL.

The rearrangement links TRBV9 to TRBJ2-2; TRBD2 matches at 8 bases. CDR1 and CDR2 (germline): SGDLS, YYNGEE. V lost 4 bases and J lost 0; bases outside the gene matches: 5. This CDR3 contains 16 residues. CDR3 nucleotide sequence: TGTGCCAGCAGCCCTCGGACTAGCCCGAACACCGGGGAGCTGTTTTTT. Translating it yields CASSPRTSPNTGELFF.

The genes are TRBV15 and TRBJ1-1; the match to TRBD1 covers 9 bases. CDR1 and CDR2 from the germline V gene are LNHNV and YYDKDF (reference sequence). The CDR3 loop spans 16 amino acids. J gave up 1 base and V 3 bases, and 6 bases lay outside the gene matches. The CDR3 bases are TGTGCCACCAGCAGCCCCGGGACAGGGTCGAACACTGAAGCTTTCTTT. Encoded protein: CATSSPGTGSNTEAFF.

This clone has only a few counts. The chain employs TRBV6-4 and TRBJ2-3; 10 bases align to TRBD2. Germline V lookup: CDR1 MRHNA, CDR2 SNTAGT. CDR3 length: 16 amino acids. Germline trimming cut 2 bases from V and 1 base from J; bases unmatched to any gene: 3. CDR3 sequence reads: CASSDTGTSGTDTQYF. In DNA, the CDR3 is TGTGCCAGCAGTGACACAGGGACTAGCGGCACAGATACGCAGTATTTT.

The J gene is TRBJ2-1, the V gene TRBV29-1, with TRBD1 matching over 9 bases. The germline gives CDR1 SQVTM, CDR2 ANQGSEA. V was clipped by 3 bases and J by 3 bases; unmatched bases: 15. There are 18 residues in the CDR3. The CDR3 DNA sequence: TGCAGCGTTGAGAAGACAGGGGGGAGTAGCGGACTCTACAATGAGCAGTTCTTC. It yields the protein CSVEKTGGSSGLYNEQFF.

The genes are TRBV4-1 and TRBJ2-3; either TRBD1 or TRBD2 may supply D (5 bases each). With 1 base removed from V and 2 bases from J, the gap between germline ends came to 13 bases. Looked up from germline, CDR1 is MGHRA and CDR2 is YSYEKL. The CDR3 has 16 residues. The DNA of the CDR3 is TGCGCCAGCAGCCAAGCACCGGGGCCAATCACAGATACGCAGTATTTT. Translation: CASSQAPGPITDTQYF.

The chain employs TRBV30 and TRBJ2-5, with D possibly matching TRBD1 (6 bases). The CDR3 is made up of 12 amino acids. V lost 1 base, J lost 5 bases, and 8 bases lay in between. Germline values: CDR1 GTSNPN, CDR2 SVGIG (reference sequence). CDR3 nucleotides: TGTGCCTGGAGTGGGGGGCGGGAGACCCAGTACTTC. It specifies CAWSGGRETQYF.

The chain combines TRBV9 with TRBJ2-3; TRBD2 might be the D (5 bases). This CDR3 spans 15 amino acids. Germline V gene data show CDR1 as SGDLS and CDR2 as YYNGEE. The germline V and J ends were trimmed by 0 bases and 0 bases, with 8 bases remaining between them. The CDR3 sequence is CASSVDGVSTDTQYF. The CDR3 DNA follows: TGTGCCAGCAGCGTAGACGGGGTTAGCACAGATACGCAGTATTTT.

The chain joins TRBV5-1 to TRBJ1-5, with D possibly matching TRBD1 (5 bases). V shed 0 bases and J shed 3 bases, with 10 bases lying between them. The CDR3 totals 15 residues. Germline-derived CDR1 and CDR2 are SGHRS and YFSETQ. The CDR3 loop is CASSLDAGYNQPQHF. In DNA, the CDR3 is TGCGCCAGCAGCTTGGATGCAGGGTACAATCAGCCCCAGCATTTT.

The rearrangement joins TRBV7-2 to TRBJ2-7, with D unresolved. This CDR3 contains 11 residues. V lost 1 base, J lost 3 bases, and 1 base lay in between. Germline V gene data show CDR1 as SGHTA and CDR2 as FQGNSA. DNA of the CDR3: TGTGCCAGCAGCTTAGTCTACGAGCAGTACTTC. Translated: CASSLVYEQYF.

V and J are TRBV19 and TRBJ1-2; D ambiguous. CDR3 length: 15 amino acids. CDR1 is LNHDA and CDR2 is SQIVND in the germline V gene (reference sequence). Trimming removed 7 bases at V and 6 bases at J, with 21 bases between. CDR3 sequence reads: CASTPISGRGHGYTF. The CDR3 DNA is TGTGCCAGTACCCCTATAAGTGGGCGTGGACATGGCTACACCTTC.

In this sample, this clone turned up a few times. The CDR3 protein is CASSPWGTEAFF. CDR3 bases: TGTGCCAGCTCACCCTGGGGCACTGAAGCTTTCTTT. The chain employs TRBV18 and TRBJ1-1; no reliable D call. This CDR3 region has 12 residues. Germline V CDR1 and CDR2: KGHSH, LQKENI. V shed 3 bases and J shed 4 bases, with 6 bases lying between them.

The chain joins TRBV7-2 to TRBJ2-7; D is uncertain. This CDR3 region has 17 residues. V was clipped by 4 bases and J by 1 base, with 20 bases between them. The germline CDR1 and CDR2 sequences are SGHTA and FQGNSA. CDR3 coding DNA: TGTGCCAGCAGCTCCTATCCTCGACTGCTCACTTCCTACGAGCAGTACTTC. Protein product: CASSSYPRLLTSYEQYF.

The chain joins TRBV10-1 to TRBJ2-2; D not certain. Germline lookup yields CDR1 WNHNN and CDR2 SYGVQD (reference sequence). The CDR3 loop spans 15 amino acids. Trimming shortened V by 2 bases and J by 6 bases, and 13 bases separated the two germline ends. In nucleotides, the CDR3 is TGCGCCAGCAGTGAGAATCCGGGCCGGGCCGGGGAGCTGTTTTTT. Encoded protein: CASSENPGRAGELFF.

V gene TRBV28 combines with J gene TRBJ1-1; D remains ambiguous. Trimming cost V 3 bases and J 0 bases, with 8 bases left between them. The germline V gene encodes CDR1 MDHEN and CDR2 SYDVKM. The CDR3 runs 14 residues. The chain's CDR3 is CASSFYSLNTEAFF. CDR3 nucleotide sequence: TGTGCCAGCAGTTTTTACAGCCTGAACACTGAAGCTTTCTTT.

CDR3 nucleotide sequence: TGTGCCAGTAGTGTGGCTAGTTCCCATGAGCAGTTCTTC. Translating gives CASSVASSHEQFF. J is TRBJ2-1 and V is TRBV19; D gene uncertain. V gave up 5 bases and J gave up 8 bases, with 13 bases separating them. This CDR3 has 13 residues. Germline V gene sequence: CDR1 LNHDA, CDR2 SQIVND (reference sequence).

This chain uses TRBV19 with TRBJ1-2; D is unresolved. CDR1 and CDR2 from the germline V gene are LNHDA and SQIVND (reference sequence). The CDR3 contains 13 residues. Trimming pared 3 bases from V and 5 bases from J, leaving 10 bases between. This CDR3 is CASSIGGSYGYTF. The CDR3 bases are TGTGCCAGTAGTATTGGAGGCAGTTATGGCTACACCTTC.

The gene calls are TRBV18 and TRBJ1-5, with TRBD1 matching over 8 bases. The germline CDR1 and CDR2 sequences are KGHSH and LQKENI. This CDR3 contains 15 residues. The ends lost 3 bases at V and 6 bases at J; junction bases unmatched: 7. CDR3 sequence: CASSPGQGRGQPQHF. Here the CDR3 DNA reads TGTGCCAGCTCACCCGGACAGGGAAGGGGTCAGCCCCAGCATTTT.

The rearrangement uses TRBV5-1 and TRBJ2-7, with D perhaps matching TRBD1 (6 bases). Germline V gene data show CDR1 as SGHRS and CDR2 as YFSETQ. The CDR3 spans 16 residues. Deletions cut 5 bases from V and 0 bases from J, with 18 bases between. DNA for the CDR3: TGCGCCAGCAGTCCGCGACAGGAGTACTTCTCCTACGAGCAGTACTTC. Residues: CASSPRQEYFSYEQYF.

This clone showed up just a few times. V and J are TRBV19 and TRBJ2-1; D may be TRBD2 (6 bases). V was cut by 4 bases and J by 3 bases, with 16 bases left in between. Germline CDR1 reads LNHDA; CDR2 reads SQIVND (reference sequence). The CDR3 contains 16 residues. CDR3 nucleotide sequence: TGTGCCAGTAGTAGGCTCGGGGGAGTCAGCTACAATGAGCAGTTCTTC. It translates to CASSRLGGVSYNEQFF.

The chain recombines TRBV9 with TRBJ2-1, with D perhaps matching TRBD1 (5 bases). Germline loops: CDR1 SGDLS, CDR2 YYNGEE. Trimming pared 4 bases from V and 5 bases from J, leaving 16 bases between. This CDR3 has 15 residues. CDR3 sequence reads: CASSPTSRGNNEQFF. For the CDR3, the DNA is TGTGCCAGCAGCCCAACGTCTAGGGGTAACAATGAGCAGTTCTTC.

In DNA, the CDR3 is TGCGCCAGCAGCTTGTGGGGTCCACAATTGGGTGCTTTCTTT. Protein: CASSLWGPQLGAFF. V and J are TRBV5-1 and TRBJ1-1; D remains unclear. V lost 1 base, J lost 11 bases, and 18 bases lay in between. The CDR3 sequence is 14 residues long. The germline CDR1 and CDR2 sequences are SGHRS and YFSETQ.